The 3 T cell receptor beta chains listed next were all sequenced from one sample in a study of blood T cell repertoires in COVID-19. Here immunoSEQ multiplex PCR was the method, and the copy in TCRdb shows in-frame clones only, minus some. This table has approximately 68,000 clones, more than 60% appearing once. The sample was peripheral blood. The origin of the receptors is a woman between 45 and 60 years old with acute or convalescent COVID-19.

The chain is built from TRBV6-2 or TRBV6-3 and TRBJ1-5, with 8 bases identical to TRBD1. Per germline, CDR1 MNHEY and CDR2 SVGEGT. This CDR3 is built from 14 residues. The V gene end was trimmed by 2 bases and the J gene end by 9 bases; junction bases not matched to a gene: 6. The DNA of the CDR3 is TGTGCCAGCAGTTACCTAGACAGGGGTGGGCCCCAGCATTTT. Translation: CASSYLDRGGPQHF.

The chain joins TRBV28 to TRBJ1-2; the match to TRBD1 covers 8 bases. The CDR3 spans 15 residues. V was clipped by 1 base and J by 4 bases; unmatched bases: 5. The germline gives CDR1 MDHEN, CDR2 SYDVKM. The CDR3 DNA reads as TGTGCCAGCAGTTTATCGGTCCAGGGGGCCTATGGCTACACCTTC. Amino acids: CASSLSVQGAYGYTF.

This clone was observed at least ten times. The same CDR3 also results from other DNA sequences found in this sample. The chain has TRBV4-1 and TRBJ2-7; 9 bases fit TRBD1. The CDR3 covers 16 residues. The V and J ends lost 4 bases and 4 bases, in that order; junction bases with no gene match: 11. CDR1 MGHRA and CDR2 YSYEKL come from the germline V gene. This CDR3 reads CASSREPGTGFYEQYF. The CDR3 bases are TGCGCCAGCAGCCGGGAGCCCGGGACAGGGTTTTACGAGCAGTACTTC.